This T cell receptor (beta chain) was captured in a study of T cells after yellow fever vaccination. TCRdb re-analysed the 5' RACE reads in MiXCR, keeping a single row per CDR3 protein. Of over 250,000 distinct CDR3 sequences in the sample, 4.1% were seen once. V shed 5 bases and J shed 6 bases, with 14 bases lying between them. CDR1 SGHAT and CDR2 FQNNGV come from the germline V gene. The CDR3 totals 14 residues. This clonotype was picked up many times. J is TRBJ2-1 and V is TRBV11-2, with D possibly being TRBD1 (6 bases). The clonotype comes from a young man who received the YFV17D yellow fever vaccine. Here the sequenced sample was PBMCs, taken 5 days after the yellow fever booster vaccination. This CDR3 is CASSGTGFGNEQFF. In nucleotides, the CDR3 is TGTGCCAGCAGCGGAACAGGGTTTGGCAATGAGCAGTTCTTC.